This T cell receptor beta chain is from a study of T cell responses to AZD1222 COVID-19 vaccine. Findings and caveats of the study: The study found Spike-specific TCR breadth and depth rose after two AZD1222 doses. Reports indicate that nearly half of spike-specific TCRs are directed at unmutated variant regions.

Germline V gene sequence: CDR1 SGHNT, CDR2 YYREEE (reference sequence). The CDR3 is made up of 15 amino acids. With 3 bases clipped from V and 0 bases from J, the junction kept 6 bases outside the gene matches. Using immunoSEQ multiplex PCR, the repertoire was profiled, and TCRdb retains in-frame clones only, with some absent. The table records 150,000 to 180,000 clones, about nine tenths of them present only once. As concerns this clone: Its antigen remains unknown.

This TCR came from an adult who had recovered from COVID-19. Sequenced here: peripheral blood, sampled after recovery from COVID-19. The chain employs TRBV5-4 and TRBJ2-7; 7 nucleotides align to TRBD1. The DNA for the CDR3 is TGTGCCAGCAGCTCCCTAGGGACAGTCTCCTACGAGCAGTACTTC. It yields the protein CASSSLGTVSYEQYF.